The 11 T cell receptor beta chains given below trace back to one sample, sequenced in a study of tumor and adjacent non-tumor tissue in lung cancer. No cell sorting was done before RNA was extracted from the tissue. More than 3 cm separated this lung sample from the edge of the tumor. A modified ARM-PCR protocol with three rounds of nested PCR amplified TCRbeta. TCRdb ran MiXCR on the multiplex PCR reads and lists one entry per CDR3 protein. Of 75,000 to 95,000 distinct CDR3 sequences listed, roughly three quarters are singletons. The sequenced sample was distant non-tumor lung tissue. The receptors originated from a woman aged 45-65 years with non-small cell lung cancer.

This clonotype qualifies as medium-sized. The chain carries TRBV11-2 and TRBJ2-1; 10 nucleotides line up with TRBD2. The junction had 1 base not matched to a gene; V was cut back by 0 bases and J by 5 bases. Germline V gives CDR1 SGHAT, CDR2 FQNNGV. The CDR3 has 15 amino acids. The CDR3 DNA sequence: TGTGCCAGCAGCTTAGAAGCGGGAGGGCACAATGAGCAGTTCTTC. The encoded protein is CASSLEAGGHNEQFF. Full variable domain (outside the CDR3, taken from reference TRBV11-2 and TRBJ2-1): EAGVAQSPRYKIIEKRQSVAFWCNPISGHATLYWYQQILGQGPKLLIQFQNNGVVDDSQLPKDRFSAERLKGVDSTLKIQPAKLEDSAVYLCASSLEAGGHNEQFFGPGTRLTVL.

This chain links TRBV5-1 with TRBJ2-5; D is tentatively TRBD1 or TRBD2 (6 bases each). The V gene's germline CDR1 is SGHRS and CDR2 YFSETQ. There are 16 residues in the CDR3. V lost 6 bases and J lost 2, with 20 bases in between. The CDR3 reads CASTMVTRGPQETQYF. DNA for the CDR3: TGCGCCAGCACCATGGTCACCCGGGGGCCACAAGAGACCCAGTACTTC.

Concerning this clonotype: An end of the junction differs from the germline gene, which may be a read error. The gene calls are TRBV4-2 and TRBJ2-6; D may be TRBD1 (5 bases). This CDR3 has 17 residues. Germline values: CDR1 LGHNA, CDR2 YNFKEQ. CDR3 bases: TGCGCCAGCAGCCACGGCAGTGGAAGCTCTGGGGCCAACGTCTTGGCTTTC. This encodes CASSHGSGSSGANVLAF.

Note on this clonotype: A read error may account for a junction end that differs from germline. The chain carries TRBV6-1 and TRBJ2-5; D unclear. This CDR3 is 14 amino acids long. Germline V CDR1 and CDR2: MNHNS, SASEGT. Here the CDR3 reads CSSMLGQAPETQYF. CDR3 bases: TGTTCCAGCATGTTAGGGCAAGCTCCGGAGACCCAGTACTTC.

About this clonotype: The conserved final phenylalanine or tryptophan is absent from the CDR3, which likely points to a read error. V usage is TRBV10-1 and J usage is TRBJ2-2; TRBD2 matches 14 bases. Germline values: CDR1 WNHNN, CDR2 SYGVQD (reference sequence). The CDR3 sequence is 21 residues long. This CDR3 reads CASSEPRGLAGAIMNTGELFL. The CDR3 DNA follows: TGCGCCAGTAGTGAGCCGAGGGGACTAGCGGGAGCGATTATGAACACCGGGGAGCTGTTTCTT.

As to this clonotype: Sequence at one end of the junction differs from germline and may be a read error. The chain is built from TRBV6-1 and TRBJ2-3; possibly TRBD2 for D (6 bases). CDR1 is MNHNS and CDR2 is SASEGT in the germline V gene. The CDR3 runs to 16 residues. CDR3 DNA sequence: TGTGCCAGCAGGATTGCTTACGGCACTAGCACAGATACACAGTATTTT. Protein sequence: CASRIAYGTSTDTQYF.

This clonotype has only one observation. This chain connects TRBV6-2 or TRBV6-3 to TRBJ2-1, with D hard to call. CDR3 size: 13 residues. V lost 7 bases and J 16 bases, leaving 23 bases between the germline ends. CDR1 MNHEY and CDR2 SVGEGT come from the germline V gene. The CDR3 nucleotides read TGTGCCAGCACCGAAGGGTTGGCAGATGAACATTTCTTC. This gives the protein CASTEGLADEHFF.

A word on this clonotype: The junction and the germline gene differ at one end; a read error may be behind it. This rearrangement joins TRBV6-6 to TRBJ2-7; D might be TRBD2 (5 bases). The CDR3 consists of 11 residues. The V gene's germline CDR1 is MNHNY and CDR2 SVGAGI (reference sequence). The CDR3 is CASSYDYEQHF. CDR3 in DNA: TGTGCCAGCAGTTATGACTACGAGCAGCACTTC.

On this clonotype itself: This may be a read error: a much more frequent sequence differs by one nucleotide. This chain's CDR3 is CATSEWQNYNEQFF. CDR3 DNA sequence: TGTGCCACCAGTGAGTGGCAAAACTACAATGAGCAGTTCTTC. This rearrangement joins TRBV24-1 to TRBJ2-1; D unresolved. Germline CDR1 is KGHDR and CDR2 is SFDVKD. This CDR3 has 14 residues. V lost 4 bases and J 3 bases, leaving 9 bases between the germline ends.

Notes on this clonotype: The germline gene is not matched at one end of the junction; a read error may be the cause. The rearrangement uses TRBV5-1 and TRBJ2-5; D possibly corresponds to TRBD1 (6 bases). The CDR3 extends over 15 amino acids. CDR1 and CDR2 from the germline V gene are SGHRS and YFSETQ. The CDR3 coding sequence is TGCGCCAGCAGCCCGGCAGGGACACAGCAAGAGACCCAGTATTTC. Translated: CASSPAGTQQETQYF.

The CDR3 reads CAIMCGRGETQYF. The CDR3 nucleotides read TGTGCCATCATGTGCGGGAGGGGGGAGACCCAGTACTTC. The chain combines TRBV10-3 with TRBJ2-5, with 9 bases that match TRBD2. V was pared by 7 bases and J by 5 bases, with 5 bases of the junction left unmatched. Germline V gene lookup returns CDR1 ENHRY and CDR2 SYGVKD. The CDR3 is 13 residues long.